This TCR beta chain was identified during a study of T cells after yellow fever vaccination. The study, taken as a whole, reports: FACS-sorted repertoires could contain abundant clonotypes contaminating from the bulk population. Reappearance after the booster was observed for most primary-vaccination clones (about 97% CD4, over 70% CD8). A weaker but faster secondary response was observed, peaking on day 5 versus 15.

In its sample, this clonotype was seen a few times. Antigen: not known. Between the trimmed V and J ends, which lost 6 bases and 8 bases, there was a span of 11 bases. CDR3 length: 12 residues. Germline V gene sequence: CDR1 MNHEY, CDR2 SVGEGT. As TCR cDNA was made by 5'RACE template switching, a universal primer site and UMIs were added. TCRdb reprocessed the 5' RACE reads via MiXCR and lists one record per CDR3 protein. The sample includes more than 350,000 distinct CDR3 sequences, roughly 10% seen only once; the top ten take less than 20%. Sequenced here: PBMCs, sampled on the day of the first yellow fever vaccination. The TCR was taken from a man aged 18 to 29 who received the YFV17D yellow fever vaccine. The chain carries TRBV6-2 or TRBV6-3 and TRBJ2-1; no definite D call. The CDR3 DNA sequence: TGTGCCAGCAGCCGCCTGGGCCATGAGCAGTTCTTC. It translates to CASSRLGHEQFF.